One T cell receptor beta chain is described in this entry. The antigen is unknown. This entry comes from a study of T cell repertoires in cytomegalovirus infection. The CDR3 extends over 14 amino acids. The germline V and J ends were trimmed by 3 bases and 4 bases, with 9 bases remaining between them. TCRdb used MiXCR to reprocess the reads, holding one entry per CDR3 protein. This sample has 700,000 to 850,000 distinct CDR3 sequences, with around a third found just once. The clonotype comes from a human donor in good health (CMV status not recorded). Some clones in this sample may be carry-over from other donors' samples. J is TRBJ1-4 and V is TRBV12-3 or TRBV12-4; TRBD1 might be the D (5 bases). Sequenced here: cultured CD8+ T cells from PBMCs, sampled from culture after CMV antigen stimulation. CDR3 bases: TGTGCCAGCAGTTTTTGGGGCGGTAATGAAAAACTGTTTTTT. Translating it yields CASSFWGGNEKLFF.